Below, 7 T cell receptor beta chains from the same sample are listed, as sequenced in a study of cytomegalovirus exposure and HLA in healthy donors. Use of 60 Vbeta and 13 Jbeta primers characterized the PCR. TCRdb's copy holds only in-frame clones and misses some; the assay was immunoSEQ multiplex PCR. The sample includes about 75,000 clones. Specimen: PBMCs. These receptors all stem from a man aged 40-49 years in good health and CMV-seronegative.

This chain connects TRBV10-3 to TRBJ1-2; unclear D gene. Trimming removed 4 bases at V and 0 bases at J, with 9 bases between. Germline-derived CDR1 and CDR2 are ENHRY and SYGVKD. The CDR3 extends over 14 amino acids. Written as DNA, the CDR3 is TGTGCCATCAGTGGGTCAGCTACTAACTATGGCTACACCTTC. Translation gives CAISGSATNYGYTF.

The CDR3 here is CASSRQQGPQVAFF. CDR3 nucleotide sequence: TGTGCCAGCAGCCGTCAACAGGGGCCGCAGGTAGCTTTCTTT. The chain joins TRBV27 to TRBJ1-1; 7 nucleotides agree with TRBD1. Germline lookup yields CDR1 MNHEY and CDR2 SMNVEV (reference sequence). J gave up 10 bases and V 6 bases, and 14 bases lay outside the gene matches. The CDR3 extends over 14 amino acids.

The gene calls are TRBV5-6 and TRBJ1-6; tentative D call: TRBD1 (6 bases). Per germline, CDR1 SGHDT and CDR2 YYEEEE. This CDR3 is 15 amino acids long. V lost 4 bases and J 9 bases, leaving 17 bases between the germline ends. The CDR3 DNA is TGTGCCAGCAGCCTGGTGGGGGCGCTGGGTTCACCCCTCCACTTT. Translated: CASSLVGALGSPLHF.

V and J are TRBV10-3 and TRBJ2-5; D is ambiguous. The CDR3 has 13 amino acids. Trimming pared 4 bases from V and 1 base from J, leaving 7 bases between. Germline lookup yields CDR1 ENHRY and CDR2 SYGVKD. The CDR3 loop reads CAISGDSQETQYF. DNA of the CDR3: TGTGCCATCAGTGGCGATAGCCAAGAGACCCAGTACTTC.

This chain connects TRBV4-1 to TRBJ1-2; TRBD1 matches at 10 bases. CDR1 and CDR2 from the germline V gene are MGHRA and YSYEKL. CDR3 length equals 15 residues. After removal of 1 base from V and 7 bases from J, the junction contained 6 bases not matched to a gene. The CDR3 sequence is CASSQVGTGDGGYTF. As DNA, the CDR3 is TGCGCCAGCAGCCAAGTAGGGACAGGGGACGGTGGCTACACCTTC.

This CDR3 reads CASSSGAVAEAFF. CDR3 DNA: TGTGCCAGCAGCAGTGGGGCCGTCGCTGAAGCTTTCTTT. V and J are TRBV7-8 and TRBJ1-1, with D possibly TRBD1 on 5 matching bases. The CDR3 is made up of 13 amino acids. From germline, CDR1 is SGHVS and CDR2 FQNEAQ. V was shortened by 5 bases and J by 6 bases, with 13 bases between the two germline ends.

V and J are TRBV7-8 and TRBJ1-1; D perhaps matches TRBD1 (5 bases). CDR1 is SGHVS, CDR2 FQNEAQ, per germline. Trimming stripped 5 bases from V and 5 bases from J, with 24 bases between. The CDR3 has 17 amino acids. The CDR3 protein is CASSHPGVGGGRTEAFF. The CDR3 coding sequence is TGTGCCAGCAGCCACCCCGGGGTGGGGGGTGGAAGGACTGAAGCTTTCTTT. Variable domain in full (rest from reference TRBV7-8 and TRBJ1-1): GAGVSQSPRYKVAKRGQDVALRCDPISGHVSLFWYQQALGQGPEFLTYFQNEAQLDKSGLPSDRFFAERPEGSVSTLKIQRTQQEDSAVYLCASSHPGVGGGRTEAFFGQGTRLTVV.